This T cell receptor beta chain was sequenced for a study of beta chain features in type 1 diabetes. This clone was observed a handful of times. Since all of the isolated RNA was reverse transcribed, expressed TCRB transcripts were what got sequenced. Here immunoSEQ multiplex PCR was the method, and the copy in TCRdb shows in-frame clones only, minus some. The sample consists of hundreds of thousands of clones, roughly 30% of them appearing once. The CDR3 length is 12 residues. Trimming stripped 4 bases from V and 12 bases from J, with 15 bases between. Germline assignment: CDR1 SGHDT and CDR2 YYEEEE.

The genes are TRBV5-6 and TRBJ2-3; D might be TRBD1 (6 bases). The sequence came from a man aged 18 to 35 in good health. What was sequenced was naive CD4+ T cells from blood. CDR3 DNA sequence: TGTGCCAGCAGCGCGGGCAGGGGCATCCAGTATTTT. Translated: CASSAGRGIQYF. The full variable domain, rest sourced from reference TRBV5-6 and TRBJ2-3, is DAGVTQSPTHLIKTRGQQVTLRCSPKSGHDTVSWYQQALGQGPQFIFQYYEEEERQRGNFPDRFSGHQFPNYSSELNVNALLLGDSALYLCASSAGRGIQYFGPGTRLTVL.